The clone carrying this T cell receptor beta chain was seen only a few times. These data come from a study of identical twins. The CDR3 loop spans 17 amino acids. Unmatched junction bases numbered 16, after V lost 4 bases and J lost 7 bases. Germline V gives CDR1 SGHDN, CDR2 FVKESK. TCRdb reanalysed the 5' RACE reads using MiXCR and keeps one entry per CDR3 protein. The sample lists under 800,000 distinct CDR3 sequences; 20% to 25% were seen once. Separately, the same data were catalogued under a study of T cells expressing NK-cell markers. That source reports: Sorted CD3+CD56-NKG2C+, CD3+CD56+NKG2C+ and CD3+CD56+NKG2C- T cells supplied the TCR beta repertoires.

The chain couples TRBV14 to TRBJ1-2, with 9 positions matching TRBD1. This receptor was taken from a young woman in good health. The sample taken for sequencing was PBMCs. CDR3 residues: CASSPSDRGSPPGGYTF. The CDR3 nucleotides read TGTGCCAGCAGCCCCTCAGACAGGGGGTCCCCCCCGGGTGGCTACACCTTC.